The sequence of this T cell receptor (beta chain) was determined in a study of molecular identifiers for immune sequencing clone quantification. This clonotype was picked up many times. With 10%, 30% or 50% of RNA, 20,000 to 1,000,000 naive CD8 T cells were sequenced. The CDR3 runs to 12 residues. From germline, CDR1 is MDHEN and CDR2 SYDVKM. The V gene lost 2 bases and the J gene lost 4 bases, with 6 bases spanning the gap. MiXCR, run by TCRdb on the PCR reads, gives a single entry per CDR3 protein. The repertoire holds around 320,000 distinct CDR3 sequences, with 24% as singletons. The receptor's source is a human donor in good health. Some libraries in this study had Jurkat cell RNA spiked in. This chain connects TRBV28 to TRBJ2-7, with D maybe TRBD2 (6 bases). Input material: naive CD8+ T cells from blood, with Jurkat cell RNA spiked in. Subset of the sample: FACS-sorted CD8+CD4-CCR7+CD45RA+ naive T cells. CDR3 coding DNA: TGTGCCAGCAGTTTACTAGCGTACGAGCAGTACTTC. This translates into CASSLLAYEQYF.